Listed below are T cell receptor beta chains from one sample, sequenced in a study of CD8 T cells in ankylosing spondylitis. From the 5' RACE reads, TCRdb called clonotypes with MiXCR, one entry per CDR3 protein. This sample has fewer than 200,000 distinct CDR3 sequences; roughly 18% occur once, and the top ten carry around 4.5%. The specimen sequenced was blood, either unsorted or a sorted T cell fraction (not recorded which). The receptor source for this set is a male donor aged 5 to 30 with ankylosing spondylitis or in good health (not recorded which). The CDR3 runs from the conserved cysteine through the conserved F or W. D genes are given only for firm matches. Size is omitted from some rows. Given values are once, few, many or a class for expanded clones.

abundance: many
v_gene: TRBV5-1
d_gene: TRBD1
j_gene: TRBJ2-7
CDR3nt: TGCGCCAGCAGCTTGGGAGGGACAGGGACCTACGAGCAGTACTTC
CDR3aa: CASSLGGTGTYEQYF

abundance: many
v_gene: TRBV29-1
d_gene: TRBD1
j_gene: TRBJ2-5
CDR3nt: TGCAGCGTTGGGGACAGGGGGCGCGAAGGGACCCAGTACTTC
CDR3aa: CSVGDRGREGTQYF

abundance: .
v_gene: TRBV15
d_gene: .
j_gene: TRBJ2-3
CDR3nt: TGTGCCACCAGCAGACCCGGGGGATTTAGCACAGATACGCAGTATTTT
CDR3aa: CATSRPGGFSTDTQYF

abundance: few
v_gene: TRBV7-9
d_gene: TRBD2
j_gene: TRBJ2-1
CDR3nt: TGTGCCAGCAGCCCTGGACTAGCGGGAGTCCGGTATCAGTTCTTC
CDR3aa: CASSPGLAGVRYQFF

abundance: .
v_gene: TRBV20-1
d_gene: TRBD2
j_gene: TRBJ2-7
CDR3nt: TGCAGTGCCCCTGGACTAGCGGGGTCGGTTAAGTACTTC
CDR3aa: CSAPGLAGSVKYF

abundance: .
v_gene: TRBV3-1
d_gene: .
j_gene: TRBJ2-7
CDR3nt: TGTGCCAGCAGCCAGAGAGGGGAAGTCTACGAGCAGTACTTC
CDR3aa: CASSQRGEVYEQYF

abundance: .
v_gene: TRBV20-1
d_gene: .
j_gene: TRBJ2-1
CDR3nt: TGCAGTGCCGCCCCCAGCGGAGCGTACAATGAGCAGTTCTTC
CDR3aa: CSAAPSGAYNEQFF

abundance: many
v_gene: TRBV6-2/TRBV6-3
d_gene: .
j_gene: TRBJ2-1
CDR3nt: TGTGCCGTCAGAAAGGGAACCTACAATGAGCAGTTCTTC
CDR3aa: CAVRKGTYNEQFF

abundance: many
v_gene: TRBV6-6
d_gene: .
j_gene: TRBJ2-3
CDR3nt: TGTGCCAGCAGTTACTCCGCCGTAGATACGCAGTATTTT
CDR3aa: CASSYSAVDTQYF

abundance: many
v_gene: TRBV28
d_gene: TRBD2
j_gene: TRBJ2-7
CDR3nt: TGTGCCACAAGGGACACCGGGACTAGCGGGACTCCCATCTCCTACGAGCAGTACTTC
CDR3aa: CATRDTGTSGTPISYEQYF

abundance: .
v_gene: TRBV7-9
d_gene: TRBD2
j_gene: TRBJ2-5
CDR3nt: TGTGCCAGCAGCTCCGGACTAGCGGGAGGCGAGACCCAGTACTTC
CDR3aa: CASSSGLAGGETQYF

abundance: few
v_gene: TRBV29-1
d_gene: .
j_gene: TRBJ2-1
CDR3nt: TGCAGCGTTGAAGATCGGAAGGGTTTAAATGAGCAGTTCTTC
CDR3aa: CSVEDRKGLNEQFF

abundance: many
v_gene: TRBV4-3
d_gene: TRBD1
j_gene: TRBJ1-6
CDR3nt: TGCGCCAGCAGCTTGGGACAGGGGAATTCACCCCTCCACTTT
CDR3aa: CASSLGQGNSPLHF

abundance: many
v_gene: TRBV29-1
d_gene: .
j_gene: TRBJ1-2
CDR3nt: TGCAGCGCCGACTCAGGGAGAACCTATGGCTACACCTTC
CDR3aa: CSADSGRTYGYTF

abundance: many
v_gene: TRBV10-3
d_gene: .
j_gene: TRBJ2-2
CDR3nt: TGTGCCACTGGATCCGGGGAGCTGTTTTTT
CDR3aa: CATGSGELFF

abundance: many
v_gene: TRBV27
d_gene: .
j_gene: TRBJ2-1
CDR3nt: TGTGCCAGCAGTTTATCTGGCGACAATGAGCAGTTCTTC
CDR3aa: CASSLSGDNEQFF

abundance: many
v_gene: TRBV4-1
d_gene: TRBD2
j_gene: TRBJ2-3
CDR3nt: TGCGCCAGCAGCCAACAACCAGGACTAGCGGGAAGGTATTTT
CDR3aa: CASSQQPGLAGRYF

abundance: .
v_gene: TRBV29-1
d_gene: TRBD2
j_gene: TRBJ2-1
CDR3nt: TGCAGCGTCCTCCCACTAGCGGGAGTCACCAATGAGCAGTTCTTC
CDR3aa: CSVLPLAGVTNEQFF

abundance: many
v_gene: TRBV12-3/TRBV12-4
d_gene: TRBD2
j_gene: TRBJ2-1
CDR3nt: TGTGCCAGCAGCCCCGGGAGGGGAAATGAGCAGTTCTTC
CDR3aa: CASSPGRGNEQFF

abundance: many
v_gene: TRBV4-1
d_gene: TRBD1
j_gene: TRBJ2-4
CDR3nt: TGCGCCAGCAGCCAAGACAGGGGGCCCAACATTCAGTACTTC
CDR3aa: CASSQDRGPNIQYF

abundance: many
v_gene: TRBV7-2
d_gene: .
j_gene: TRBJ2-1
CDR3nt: TGTGCCAGCAGTTTGTACGGGGACTCCTACAATGAGCAGTTCTTC
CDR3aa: CASSLYGDSYNEQFF

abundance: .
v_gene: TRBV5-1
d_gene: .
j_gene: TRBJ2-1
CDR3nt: TGCGCCAGCAGGGAAGTGGGAGTCAATGAGCAGTTCTTC
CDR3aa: CASREVGVNEQFF

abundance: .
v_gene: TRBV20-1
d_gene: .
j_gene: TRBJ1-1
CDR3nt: TGCAGTGCCAAACTTACATTGAACACTGAAGCTTTCTTT
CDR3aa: CSAKLTLNTEAFF

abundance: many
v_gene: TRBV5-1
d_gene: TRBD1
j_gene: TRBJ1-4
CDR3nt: TGCGCCAGCAGCTTCAACAGGGGGGAAAAACTGTTTTTT
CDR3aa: CASSFNRGEKLFF

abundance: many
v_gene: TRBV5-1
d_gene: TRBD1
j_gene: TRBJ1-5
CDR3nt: TGCGCCAGCAGTCCAACCGGACAGGCTGCCCAGCCCCAGCATTTT
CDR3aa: CASSPTGQAAQPQHF

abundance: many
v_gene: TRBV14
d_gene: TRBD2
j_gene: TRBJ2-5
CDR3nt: TGTGCCAGCAGCCAAGCGAGACCCCGAGCTAGCGGCCGTCAAGAGACCCAGTACTTC
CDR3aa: CASSQARPRASGRQETQYF

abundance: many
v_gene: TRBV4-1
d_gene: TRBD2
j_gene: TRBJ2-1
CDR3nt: TGCGCCAGCAGCCAAGAAGTAGCGGGAGGGTTGGGGGCCAATGAGCAGTTCTTC
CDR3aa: CASSQEVAGGLGANEQFF

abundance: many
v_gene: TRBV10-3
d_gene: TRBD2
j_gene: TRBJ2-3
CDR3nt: TGTGCCATCAGTGAGGCGGGAGTGCCGGATACGCAGTATTTT
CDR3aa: CAISEAGVPDTQYF

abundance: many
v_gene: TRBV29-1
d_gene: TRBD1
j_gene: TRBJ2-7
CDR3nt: TGCAGCAGTGCAATGGGGACAGGGCCGAACGAGCAGTACTTC
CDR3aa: CSSAMGTGPNEQYF